Listed here are 18 T cell receptor beta chains from one sample, sequenced in a study of T cell responses to AZD1222 COVID-19 vaccine. Sequenced by immunoSEQ multiplex PCR; TCRdb stores in-frame clones only, minus some. Altogether roughly 130,000 clones are present, over 75% being singletons, with the ten largest covering 7.5% to 8%. Here the sequenced sample was peripheral blood, taken on day 0 of AZD1222 vaccination. All receptors derive from an adult in good health.

The chain recombines TRBV28 with TRBJ1-2; D gene uncertain. The V gene's germline CDR1 is MDHEN and CDR2 SYDVKM. Trimming removed 7 bases at V and 3 bases at J, with 9 bases between. The CDR3 runs to 12 residues. The DNA for the CDR3 is TGTGCCAGCACCGTTACTGACTATGGCTACACCTTC. It yields the protein CASTVTDYGYTF.

The chain has TRBV2 and TRBJ1-5; TRBD1 might be the D (5 bases). Germline V gives CDR1 SNHLY, CDR2 FYNNEI. Trimming stripped 3 bases from V and 5 bases from J, with 11 bases between. The CDR3 length is 14 residues. The CDR3 spells CASSEGDGYQPQHF. The CDR3 DNA sequence: TGTGCCAGCAGTGAGGGGGATGGTTATCAGCCCCAGCATTTT.

V usage is TRBV15 and J usage is TRBJ2-1; no clear D gene. The germline CDR1 and CDR2 sequences are LNHNV and YYDKDF (reference sequence). V lost 0 bases, J lost 0 bases, and 12 bases lay in between. CDR3 length: 17 amino acids. The CDR3 reads CATSRDRLRSSYNEQFF. The CDR3 bases are TGTGCCACCAGCAGAGATCGACTCCGAAGCTCCTACAATGAGCAGTTCTTC. Looking up the rest from reference TRBV15 and TRBJ2-1 gives the full variable domain: DAMVIQNPRYQVTQFGKPVTLSCSQTLNHNVMYWYQQKSSQAPKLLFHYYDKDFNNEADTPDNFQSRRPNTSFCFLDIRSPGLGDTAMYLCATSRDRLRSSYNEQFFGPGTRLTVL.

This chain joins TRBV28 and TRBJ2-7; 12 bases match TRBD2. CDR3 length equals 16 residues. With V trimmed by 3 bases and J by 4 bases, 7 bases remained unmatched. Germline V lookup: CDR1 MDHEN, CDR2 SYDVKM. The CDR3 DNA reads TGTGCCAGCAGTTTCGCTAGCGGGGGGGCCTGGTACGAGCAGTACTTC. Translation gives CASSFASGGAWYEQYF. Combining the CDR3 with reference TRBV28 and TRBJ2-7 gives the whole variable domain DVKVTQSSRYLVKRTGEKVFLECVQDMDHENMFWYRQDPGLGLRLIYFSYDVKMKEKGDIPEGYSVSREKKERFSLILESASTNQTSMYLCASSFASGGAWYEQYFGPGTRLTVT.

This clone showed up just once. The chain has TRBV7-2 and TRBJ1-5, with a weak D call TRBD1 (5 bases). The CDR3 runs to 17 residues. The V end was cut by 5 bases, the J end by 2 bases, with 19 bases between. The germline V gene encodes CDR1 SGHTA and CDR2 FQGNSA. This CDR3 is CASSQPGHKEGNQPQHF. The DNA of the CDR3 is TGTGCCAGCAGCCAACCGGGGCACAAGGAGGGCAATCAGCCCCAGCATTTT. The whole variable domain, remainder taken from reference TRBV7-2 and TRBJ1-5, is GAGVSQSPSNKVTEKGKDVELRCDPISGHTALYWYRQSLGQGLEFLIYFQGNSAPDKSGLPSDRFSAERTGGSVSTLTIQRTQQEDSAVYLCASSQPGHKEGNQPQHFGDGTRLSIL.

This clone showed up just once. The V and J genes are TRBV27 and TRBJ2-7; the D call may be TRBD1 or TRBD2 (6 bases each). This CDR3 contains 15 residues. Looked up from germline, CDR1 is MNHEY and CDR2 is SMNVEV (reference sequence). Trimming pared 4 bases from V and 6 bases from J, leaving 19 bases between. The CDR3 reads CASSYRQALGGEQYF. The CDR3, as DNA: TGTGCCAGCAGTTACCGACAGGCCCTGGGGGGCGAGCAGTACTTC.

The chain employs TRBV30 and TRBJ2-2; D is ambiguous. V lost 5 bases to trimming and J lost 6 bases, with 10 bases between them. Per the germline V gene, CDR1 is GTSNPN and CDR2 is SVGIG (reference sequence). The CDR3 is 12 amino acids. The CDR3 DNA follows: TGTGCCTGGGACCACGCGGCCGGGGAGCTGTTTTTT. As protein: CAWDHAAGELFF.

The rearrangement uses TRBV29-1 and TRBJ2-5, with TRBD1 identical over 7 bases. The length of the CDR3 is 13 residues. The V gene's germline CDR1 is SQVTM and CDR2 ANQGSEA. V lost 8 bases to trimming and J lost 4 bases; unmatched junction nucleotides: 10. The CDR3 DNA follows: TGCAGCCTGACGGCACAGGGGTTAGAGACCCAGTACTTC. Protein product: CSLTAQGLETQYF.

The chain is built from TRBV9 and TRBJ2-1, with D uncertain. CDR1 is SGDLS and CDR2 is YYNGEE in the germline V gene. V gave up 4 bases and J gave up 0 bases, with 8 bases separating them. CDR3 length: 14 residues. CDR3 DNA: TGTGCCAGCAGCCTAACCTTCTCCTACAATGAGCAGTTCTTC. Encoded protein: CASSLTFSYNEQFF. The full variable domain, its missing parts supplied by reference TRBV9 and TRBJ2-1, is DSGVTQTPKHLITATGQRVTLRCSPRSGDLSVYWYQQSLDQGLQFLIQYYNGEERAKGNILERFSAQQFPDLHSELNLSSLELGDSALYFCASSLTFSYNEQFFGPGTRLTVL.

The count of this clone is one. The chain combines TRBV11-2 with TRBJ1-3; D gene ambiguous. Looked up from germline, CDR1 is SGHAT and CDR2 is FQNNGV. V was pared by 3 bases and J by 4 bases, with 10 bases between. The CDR3 loop spans 14 amino acids. The CDR3 here is CASSFDLRGNTIYF. Here the CDR3 DNA reads TGTGCCAGCAGCTTCGATCTCAGGGGAAACACCATATATTTT.

In regard to this clone: Other nucleotide sequences in the sample specify the same CDR3. The chain employs TRBV20-1 and TRBJ1-2; unclear D gene. Germline V gene data show CDR1 as DFQATT and CDR2 as SNEGSKA (reference sequence). The CDR3 contains 10 residues. Trimming removed 3 bases from V and 8 bases from J, with 7 bases in between. CDR3 amino acids: CSASLGGYTF. CDR3 DNA: TGCAGTGCTAGTCTCGGCGGCTACACCTTC.

The genes are TRBV28 and TRBJ1-6; D perhaps matches TRBD1 (6 bases). There are 14 residues in the CDR3. Germline V gene sequence: CDR1 MDHEN, CDR2 SYDVKM. V was clipped by 2 bases and J by 10 bases, with 12 bases between them. The CDR3 DNA follows: TGTGCCAGCAGTTTACAGGGGAGAGAGTCACCCCTCCACTTT. Its translation is CASSLQGRESPLHF.

The chain uses TRBV10-3 and TRBJ1-1, with a weak D call TRBD1 (5 bases). In germline, CDR1 is ENHRY, CDR2 SYGVKD. V was pared by 6 bases and J by 3 bases, with 11 bases between. The CDR3 consists of 13 residues. This chain's CDR3 is CAISSGGDTEAFF. The CDR3 DNA is TGTGCCATCAGCTCCGGGGGGGACACTGAAGCTTTCTTT.

The V and J genes are TRBV6-5 and TRBJ1-1; unclear D gene. Germline V CDR1 and CDR2: MNHEY, SVGAGI. The CDR3 extends over 15 amino acids. Trimming left V 2 bases short and J 5 bases short, with 15 bases between. The CDR3 DNA reads as TGTGCCAGCAGTTACCAAAGTGTAGGGTATACTGAAGCTTTCTTT. It codes for CASSYQSVGYTEAFF.

The chain links TRBV5-1 to TRBJ2-1; D is uncertain. The CDR3 is made up of 16 amino acids. Germline V gene data show CDR1 as SGHRS and CDR2 as YFSETQ. Trimming pared 3 bases from V and 1 base from J, leaving 14 bases between. CDR3 residues: CASSYARLGSYNEQFF. The CDR3 nucleotides read TGCGCCAGCAGCTACGCCCGTCTGGGATCCTACAATGAGCAGTTCTTC.

The rearrangement links TRBV27 to TRBJ1-5; a possible D gene is TRBD1 (5 bases). Trimming took 5 bases from V and 6 from J, leaving 14 bases between them. The CDR3 runs 14 residues. Germline V gene sequence: CDR1 MNHEY, CDR2 SMNVEV (reference sequence). This chain's CDR3 is CASSAQGGPQPQHF. The CDR3, as DNA: TGTGCCAGCAGTGCTCAGGGAGGCCCTCAGCCCCAGCATTTT.

The J gene is TRBJ1-3, the V gene TRBV4-2; the D is unclear. The V gene's germline CDR1 is LGHNA and CDR2 YNFKEQ. The CDR3 is made up of 16 amino acids. Trimming removed 0 bases at V and 0 bases at J, with 9 bases between. The DNA for the CDR3 is TGTGCCAGCAGCCAAGAAGTTCAGTACTCTGGAAACACCATATATTTT. It translates to CASSQEVQYSGNTIYF.

This clone appeared a single time. The chain joins TRBV7-8 to TRBJ1-4, with a weak D call TRBD1 (5 bases). The CDR3 has 15 amino acids. Germline lookup yields CDR1 SGHVS and CDR2 FQNEAQ. Trimming took off 1 base at V and 5 bases at J, with 11 bases between the two ends. Written as DNA, the CDR3 is TGTGCCAGCAGCTTAGGTGGGGCCTCAAATGAAAAACTGTTTTTT. As protein: CASSLGGASNEKLFF.